Following are 32 T cell receptor beta chains from one sample sequenced in a study of blood T cell repertoires in COVID-19. Data came from immunoSEQ multiplex PCR; TCRdb stores just in-frame clones and leaves some out. This sample yields 180,000 or so clones, of which around 86% are seen a single time; roughly 8.2% belongs to the top ten. Source material: peripheral blood. The receptors stem from a man aged 55 to 70 with acute or convalescent COVID-19.

This clone was detected only once. The chain couples TRBV5-1 to TRBJ1-2; 8 positions match TRBD1. The CDR3 extends over 15 amino acids. After removal of 6 bases from V and 5 bases from J, the junction contained 12 bases not matched to a gene. In germline, CDR1 is SGHRS, CDR2 YFSETQ. Written as DNA, the CDR3 is TGCGCCAGCAACTCGGGCCAGGGGGCGAATTATGGCTACACCTTC. Amino acid sequence: CASNSGQGANYGYTF.

The genes are TRBV27 and TRBJ1-4; D unresolved. Germline V gene lookup returns CDR1 MNHEY and CDR2 SMNVEV (reference sequence). CDR3 length: 14 amino acids. The V and J ends lost 2 bases and 10 bases respectively, with 14 bases between them. Here the CDR3 DNA reads TGTGCCAGCAGTTTAGGACCCCTTGCGGGAAAACTGTTTTTT. It is translated as CASSLGPLAGKLFF.

The rearrangement joins TRBV11-1 to TRBJ1-6; no reliable D call. This CDR3 comprises 13 residues. CDR1 is SGHAT, CDR2 FQDESV, per germline (reference sequence). V was trimmed by 5 bases and J by 14 bases, leaving 16 bases between them. The CDR3 DNA is TGTGCCAGCAGCGGAGCTTCGGCATTATCCCTCCACTTT. This codes for CASSGASALSLHF.

The chain combines TRBV27 with TRBJ1-2; tentative D call: TRBD1 (6 bases). V was clipped by 6 bases and J by 4 bases, with 15 bases between them. The CDR3 spans 14 residues. The V gene's germline CDR1 is MNHEY and CDR2 SMNVEV (reference sequence). This CDR3 reads CASRRGGGAYGYTF. CDR3 in DNA: TGTGCCAGCAGGCGTGGGGGGGGCGCCTATGGCTACACCTTC.

This chain connects TRBV27 to TRBJ1-2; unclear D gene. The CDR3 is 14 residues long. The germline V gene has CDR1 MNHEY and CDR2 SMNVEV (reference sequence). The V end was cut by 6 bases, the J end by 4 bases, with 15 bases between. CDR3 region: CASSIRVGLYGYTF. As DNA, the CDR3 is TGTGCCAGCAGCATCCGAGTGGGCCTCTATGGCTACACCTTC.

This chain joins TRBV2 and TRBJ2-1; TRBD2 might be the D (5 bases). The CDR3 extends over 16 amino acids. Trimming took off 6 bases at V and 9 bases at J, with 24 bases between the two ends. Germline V gives CDR1 SNHLY, CDR2 FYNNEI. The CDR3 DNA reads TGTGCCAGCAGCCAAACCCCTAGGACCTCGGCGGGTGAGCAGTTCTTC. This sequence encodes CASSQTPRTSAGEQFF.

This clone has more than one count but fewer than ten. This chain uses TRBV2 with TRBJ2-3; the D gene is possibly TRBD2 (5 bases). Looked up from germline, CDR1 is SNHLY and CDR2 is FYNNEI. V lost 4 bases to trimming and J lost 4 bases, with 9 bases between them. The CDR3 is 13 amino acids. The CDR3 loop reads CASSGSRADTQYF. The CDR3 DNA is TGTGCCAGCAGTGGGTCGAGGGCAGATACGCAGTATTTT. Using reference TRBV2 and TRBJ2-3 for the parts outside the CDR3, the full variable domain is EPEVTQTPSHQVTQMGQEVILRCVPISNHLYFYWYRQILGQKVEFLVSFYNNEISEKSEIFDDQFSVERPDGSNFTLKIRSTKLEDSAMYFCASSGSRADTQYFGPGTRLTVL.

The rearrangement uses TRBV5-1 and TRBJ2-3, with 11 bases lining up with TRBD2. V lost 1 base and J lost 4; bases outside the gene matches: 8. This CDR3 is built from 17 residues. The germline CDR1 and CDR2 sequences are SGHRS and YFSETQ. CDR3 nucleotides: TGCGCCAGCAGCTTGCCCTTAGCGGGAGGGAAGCCAGATACGCAGTATTTT. This encodes CASSLPLAGGKPDTQYF.

This chain connects TRBV19 to TRBJ2-2, with 7 bases that match TRBD2. Germline CDR1 is LNHDA and CDR2 is SQIVND (reference sequence). CDR3 size: 16 residues. The V and J ends lost 5 bases and 0 bases, in that order; junction bases with no gene match: 6. The CDR3 sequence: CASSSWAGANTGELFF. The CDR3 DNA reads as TGTGCCAGTAGTTCGTGGGCGGGGGCGAACACCGGGGAGCTGTTTTTT.

CDR3 nucleotides: TGTGCCAGCAGCTCGGGGACAGCGGGTTTCTACGAGCAGTACTTC. Encoded protein: CASSSGTAGFYEQYF. The chain links TRBV11-2 to TRBJ2-7, with D maybe TRBD1 (7 bases). The germline V gene encodes CDR1 SGHAT and CDR2 FQNNGV. V was clipped by 4 bases and J by 3 bases, with 16 bases between them. This CDR3 comprises 15 residues.

The gene calls are TRBV30 and TRBJ1-3; TRBD1 might be the D (6 bases). V lost 2 bases, J lost 0 bases, and 14 bases lay in between. Germline lookup yields CDR1 GTSNPN and CDR2 SVGIG (reference sequence). CDR3 size: 16 residues. CDR3 in amino acids: CAWSTHRASSGNTIYF. The CDR3 bases are TGTGCCTGGAGTACGCACAGGGCTAGCTCTGGAAACACCATATATTTT. The full variable domain, in which reference TRBV30 and TRBJ1-3 provide the parts outside the CDR3, is SQTIHQWPATLVQPVGSPLSLECTVEGTSNPNLYWYRQAAGRGLQLLFYSVGIGQISSEVPQNLSASRPQDRQFILSSKKLLLSDSGFYLCAWSTHRASSGNTIYFGEGSWLTVV.

The gene calls are TRBV30 and TRBJ2-3, with TRBD2 matching 7 bases. After removal of 0 bases from V and 4 bases from J, the junction contained 4 bases not matched to a gene. The CDR3 covers 14 residues. Germline lookup yields CDR1 GTSNPN and CDR2 SVGIG (reference sequence). CDR3 protein: CAWSVSRGADTQYF. The CDR3 bases are TGTGCCTGGAGTGTAAGTCGGGGGGCAGATACGCAGTATTTT.

This clone was detected only once. The CDR3 region has the DNA TGTGCCACCAGCAGAGGAGAGCGGGAGACGAGGAATGAGCAGTTCTTC. Translating it yields CATSRGERETRNEQFF. The chain carries TRBV15 and TRBJ2-1; 8 bases map to TRBD2. The CDR3 covers 16 residues. The ends lost 1 base at V and 7 bases at J; junction bases unmatched: 9. The germline V gene has CDR1 LNHNV and CDR2 YYDKDF (reference sequence).

This chain uses TRBV2 with TRBJ2-1, with 7 positions matching TRBD2. The V segment lost 6 bases and the J segment 8 bases; nucleotides outside the gene matches: 1. CDR1 is SNHLY and CDR2 is FYNNEI in the germline V gene. The CDR3 totals 11 residues. In DNA, the CDR3 is TGTGCCAGCAGGGGGGGGTATGAGCAGTTCTTC. Residues: CASRGGYEQFF.

The chain is built from TRBV5-1 and TRBJ2-3, with 7 nucleotides matching TRBD1. This CDR3 has 15 amino acids. With 4 bases clipped from V and 1 base from J, the junction kept 6 bases outside the gene matches. Per germline, CDR1 SGHRS and CDR2 YFSETQ. The CDR3 sequence: CASSARDSRTDTQYF. CDR3 coding DNA: TGCGCCAGCAGCGCCCGGGACAGTCGCACAGATACGCAGTATTTT.

The chain employs TRBV28 and TRBJ1-2; 7 nucleotides align to TRBD1. The CDR3 has 14 amino acids. CDR1 MDHEN and CDR2 SYDVKM come from the germline V gene. The V segment lost 3 bases and the J segment 4 bases; nucleotides outside the gene matches: 5. CDR3 in amino acids: CASSFGQGGYGYTF. The DNA for the CDR3 is TGTGCCAGCAGTTTCGGGCAGGGGGGCTATGGCTACACCTTC.

The chain links TRBV7-9 to TRBJ1-2; 7 bases are shared with TRBD1. The CDR3 runs to 15 residues. Germline V lookup: CDR1 SEHNR, CDR2 FQNEAQ (reference sequence). Germline trimming cut 1 base from V and 8 bases from J; bases unmatched to any gene: 10. CDR3 nucleotide sequence: TGTGCCAGCAGCTTAGGGCTGGAACAGGGGATAGGCTACACCTTC. Amino acid sequence: CASSLGLEQGIGYTF.

This chain joins TRBV7-9 and TRBJ1-2; the D gene is possibly TRBD1 (5 bases). Trimming left V 3 bases short and J 6 bases short, with 23 bases between. The CDR3 totals 17 residues. The germline gives CDR1 SEHNR, CDR2 FQNEAQ (reference sequence). Here the CDR3 DNA reads TGTGCCAGCAGCTTTACCCCCCGGGACTCCCAGCGACATGGCTACACCTTC. This sequence encodes CASSFTPRDSQRHGYTF.

This chain uses TRBV19 with TRBJ1-2; TRBD1 agrees at 7 bases. This CDR3 region has 16 residues. Per the germline V gene, CDR1 is LNHDA and CDR2 is SQIVND (reference sequence). J was trimmed by 0 bases and V by 8 bases; bases with no gene match: 12. CDR3 sequence reads: CASLPRGTSANYGYTF. The CDR3 nucleotides read TGTGCCAGTCTCCCCAGGGGGACATCAGCTAACTATGGCTACACCTTC.

The chain is built from TRBV28 and TRBJ1-6; 7 bases are shared with TRBD1. CDR1 and CDR2 (germline): MDHEN, SYDVKM. J lost 5 bases, V lost 3 bases, and 4 bases had no gene match. The CDR3 runs to 15 residues. CDR3 coding DNA: TGTGCCAGCAGTTTGGGGACAGTAGATAATTCACCCCTCCACTTT. It translates to CASSLGTVDNSPLHF.

The chain carries TRBV20-1 and TRBJ1-4, with TRBD1 identical over 9 bases. Germline V gene lookup returns CDR1 DFQATT and CDR2 SNEGSKA (reference sequence). Losses at the gene ends were 3 bases for V and 7 bases for J; bases not matched to a gene: 3. This CDR3 has 13 residues. The CDR3 sequence is CSASHRGPEKLFF. CDR3 bases: TGCAGTGCTAGTCACAGGGGGCCTGAAAAACTGTTTTTT.

The rearrangement uses TRBV2 and TRBJ2-7; unclear D gene. The CDR3 has 13 residues. Germline V gives CDR1 SNHLY, CDR2 FYNNEI. Trimming removed 2 bases from V and 4 bases from J, with 9 bases in between. The CDR3 nucleotides read TGTGCCAGCAGTGAACAAGCTTTGTACGAGCAGTACTTC. Its translation is CASSEQALYEQYF.

Only one count was recorded for this clone. The chain links TRBV9 to TRBJ1-4; TRBD1 aligns across 8 bases. The germline CDR1 and CDR2 sequences are SGDLS and YYNGEE. Germline trimming cut 3 bases from V and 7 bases from J; bases unmatched to any gene: 8. The CDR3 sequence is 15 residues long. CDR3 bases: TGTGCCAGCAGCGCCCCAGGGGGCGTGGGTGAAAAACTGTTTTTT. Translated, it gives CASSAPGGVGEKLFF.

The rearrangement uses TRBV3-1 (or the pseudogene TRBV3-2) and TRBJ2-5, with D unclear. This CDR3 has 17 residues. Germline values: CDR1 LGHDT, CDR2 YNNKEL (reference sequence). V gave up 4 bases and J gave up 2 bases, with 20 bases separating them. CDR3 coding DNA: TGTGCCAGCAGCCCTGCGCGGAACGAGATTAGACAAGAGACCCAGTACTTC. It yields the protein CASSPARNEIRQETQYF.

V usage is TRBV6-5 and J usage is TRBJ1-2, with 8 bases aligning to TRBD1. This CDR3 contains 14 residues. CDR1 and CDR2 from the germline V gene are MNHEY and SVGAGI. V lost 7 bases to trimming and J lost 4 bases; unmatched junction nucleotides: 8. The CDR3 loop is CASTQQGAPYGYTF. The CDR3 DNA reads as TGTGCCAGCACTCAGCAGGGGGCCCCCTATGGCTACACCTTC.

A note on this clone: The sample carries other DNA sequences with the same CDR3. The V call is TRBV28, the J call TRBJ1-2, with 7 bases aligning to TRBD1. This CDR3 is 13 amino acids long. In germline, CDR1 is MDHEN, CDR2 SYDVKM. V dropped 2 bases and J dropped 8; count of bases not matched to a gene: 5. DNA for the CDR3: TGTGCCAGCAGTTTAGAGGGGGCGCGGGGCTACACCTTC. Translated, it gives CASSLEGARGYTF.

The chain links TRBV6-5 to TRBJ1-1, with unresolved D. V gave up 3 bases and J gave up 8 bases, with 13 bases separating them. Germline V gene sequence: CDR1 MNHEY, CDR2 SVGAGI. This CDR3 is 13 amino acids long. Here the CDR3 reads CASSYIPLGEAFF. The CDR3 DNA is TGTGCCAGCAGTTATATCCCCCTCGGGGAAGCTTTCTTT.

The V and J genes are TRBV11-2 and TRBJ2-7; D is unclear. This CDR3 is built from 14 residues. Germline V gives CDR1 SGHAT, CDR2 FQNNGV. Trimming took off 0 bases at V and 0 bases at J, with 6 bases between the two ends. The DNA of the CDR3 is TGTGCCAGCAGCTTAGATCCCAGCTCCTACGAGCAGTACTTC. Its translation: CASSLDPSSYEQYF.

The CDR3 region has the DNA TGTGCCAGCAGCCAGAGATACGAGCAGTACTTC. As protein: CASSQRYEQYF. The rearrangement uses TRBV3-1 (or the pseudogene TRBV3-2) and TRBJ2-7; unclear D gene. Per germline, CDR1 LGHDT and CDR2 YNNKEL (reference sequence). V was trimmed by 3 bases and J by 4 bases, leaving 4 bases between them. The CDR3 has 11 residues.

The rearrangement joins TRBV18 to TRBJ2-7; D perhaps matches TRBD1 (6 bases). The V gene lost 2 bases and the J gene lost 3 bases, with 8 bases spanning the gap. Germline CDR1 is KGHSH and CDR2 is LQKENI. This CDR3 comprises 13 residues. CDR3 nucleotide sequence: TGTGCCAGCTCACCAGGACAGCTCTACGAGCAGTACTTC. Residues: CASSPGQLYEQYF.

The DNA for the CDR3 is TGCGCCAGCAGGCTTATCCAGGGGGATACTGAAGCTTTCTTT. Translating gives CASRLIQGDTEAFF. The rearrangement joins TRBV5-1 to TRBJ1-1; 7 bases align to TRBD1. Trimming cost V 5 bases and J 5 bases; bases outside gene matches: 9. CDR1 is SGHRS, CDR2 YFSETQ, per germline. This CDR3 region has 14 residues.

The rearrangement joins TRBV27 to TRBJ1-1, with a possible D match to TRBD1 (6 bases). CDR3 length: 12 amino acids. Germline CDR1 reads MNHEY; CDR2 reads SMNVEV (reference sequence). V was shortened by 4 bases and J by 11 bases, with 14 bases between the two germline ends. As DNA, the CDR3 is TGTGCCAGCAGTTCCCAGCGGGGGCCGGCTTTCTTT. Translation gives CASSSQRGPAFF.